These 30 T cell receptor beta chains originate from one sample sequenced in a study of T cell clusters in autoimmune cytopenias. One tube held mixed TRB-A and TRB-B primer pools for touch-down PCR. TCRdb re-called the multiplex PCR reads and gives one entry per CDR3 protein, without DNA. The sample table sets out approximately 3,100 distinct CDR3 sequences. TRB amplification used approximately 250 ng of peripheral blood genomic DNA. The sample consisted of peripheral blood. These receptor sequences come from a human donor with an autoimmune cytopenia or autoimmune hepatitis (not recorded which).

This clonotype is labeled medium-sized based on frequency. The chain combines TRBV18 with TRBJ1-2; absent DNA, TCRdb's TRBD1 call cannot be checked. CDR1 KGHSH and CDR2 LQKENI come from the germline V gene. The CDR3 totals 15 residues. CDR3 residues: CASSLMTEANYGYTF.

This clonotype is labeled medium-sized based on frequency. The gene calls are TRBV19 and TRBJ2-1; as DNA is missing, the TRBD2 call by TCRdb cannot be tested. This CDR3 has 16 amino acids. Germline V lookup: CDR1 LNHDA, CDR2 SQIVND (reference sequence). Here the CDR3 reads CASSMPGLAGGPGQFF.

The V gene is TRBV20-1, the J gene TRBJ2-1; absent DNA, TCRdb's TRBD2 call cannot be checked. The germline CDR1 and CDR2 sequences are DFQATT and SNEGSKA (reference sequence). The CDR3 consists of 13 residues. Here the CDR3 reads CSASGLAGGAQVF.

The rearrangement uses TRBV28 and TRBJ2-7; TCRdb outputs TRBD2, but without DNA this stays unchecked. From germline, CDR1 is MDHEN and CDR2 SYDVKM. The CDR3 is made up of 14 amino acids. CDR3 protein: CASSNAGNRYEQYF.

In terms of frequency, this clonotype is medium-sized. The chain uses TRBV6-2 or TRBV6-3 and TRBJ2-2; there is no DNA to check the TCRdb D call of TRBD1. The CDR3 is 14 residues long. CDR1 and CDR2 (germline): MNHEY, SVGEGT. CDR3 region: CASRSDRDTGELFF.

Measured by frequency, this clonotype is medium-sized (0.01 to 0.1%). The chain carries TRBV29-1 and TRBJ2-7; TCRdb names TRBD2, which stays unverified in the absence of DNA. CDR3 length: 13 residues. Germline CDR1 and CDR2: SQVTM and ANQGSEA. The CDR3 reads CSVLGDSYYEQYF.

This clonotype is called medium-sized based on its frequency. This chain connects TRBV29-1 to TRBJ1-4. The germline gives CDR1 SQVTM, CDR2 ANQGSEA. The length of the CDR3 is 13 residues. CDR3: CSGRFGANEKLFF.

This clonotype ranks as medium-sized in terms of frequency. The genes are TRBV19 and TRBJ2-3. Per the germline V gene, CDR1 is LNHDA and CDR2 is SQIVND (reference sequence). CDR3 length: 14 amino acids. CDR3: CASSKGNRADTQYF.

Judged by frequency, this clonotype is medium-sized. V and J are TRBV6-5 and TRBJ2-7. This CDR3 has 13 residues. Germline loops: CDR1 MNHEY, CDR2 SVGAGI. CDR3 in amino acids: CASSWDGAYEQYF.

The chain links TRBV5-4 to TRBJ2-3; TCRdb outputs TRBD1, but without DNA this stays unchecked. The CDR3 loop spans 15 amino acids. Germline V gives CDR1 SGHNT, CDR2 YYREEE (reference sequence). The CDR3 protein is CASSLQGGSTDTQYF.

This chain joins TRBV15 and TRBJ2-7; TCRdb selects TRBD1, and the lack of DNA leaves this call unchecked. The CDR3 length is 14 residues. The germline gives CDR1 LNHNV, CDR2 YYDKDF (reference sequence). Here the CDR3 reads CATRGVGGAYEQYF.

This chain links TRBV11-2 with TRBJ2-5; TCRdb outputs TRBD1, but without DNA this stays unchecked. Germline loops: CDR1 SGHAT, CDR2 FQNNGV. This CDR3 comprises 16 residues. The CDR3 is CASSPRGGGHQETQYF.

Considering frequency, this clonotype is medium-sized. The genes are TRBV7-2 and TRBJ1-6. The germline CDR1 and CDR2 sequences are SGHTA and FQGNSA. The CDR3 spans 14 residues. The CDR3 sequence: CASSLVGMGSPLHF.

The gene calls are TRBV30 and TRBJ1-2; TCRdb's D call, TRBD1, is unchecked because there is no DNA. In germline, CDR1 is GTSNPN, CDR2 SVGIG (reference sequence). The CDR3 covers 13 residues. The CDR3 sequence is CAWDWDRNYGYTF.

This clonotype is labeled medium-sized based on frequency. The V and J genes are TRBV5-4 and TRBJ2-3; without DNA, the TCRdb call of TRBD1 cannot be checked. The V gene's germline CDR1 is SGHNT and CDR2 YYREEE (reference sequence). The CDR3 is 16 residues long. This CDR3 is CASSTQGRGFPDTQYF.

This clonotype counts as medium-sized by frequency. This chain joins TRBV27 and TRBJ1-1. This CDR3 spans 14 amino acids. Germline CDR1 is MNHEY and CDR2 is SMNVEV (reference sequence). This CDR3 reads CASSLYSMNTEAFF.

The rearrangement links TRBV5-4 to TRBJ1-3; the TCRdb D gene call, TRBD1, has no DNA to confirm it. This CDR3 comprises 14 residues. CDR1 is SGHNT, CDR2 YYREEE, per germline (reference sequence). CDR3 residues: CASSPGADGNTIYF.

Considering frequency, this clonotype is medium-sized. V usage is TRBV5-6 and J usage is TRBJ2-5; the TCRdb call, TRBD1, lacks DNA for checking. CDR3 size: 15 residues. CDR1 and CDR2 (germline): SGHDT, YYEEEE. This chain's CDR3 is CASSLGDSKQETQYF.

Judged by frequency, this clonotype is medium-sized. This chain connects TRBV27 to TRBJ2-1; TCRdb gives TRBD2 as the D gene, but with no DNA this cannot be confirmed. The germline V gene has CDR1 MNHEY and CDR2 SMNVEV (reference sequence). The CDR3 is made up of 17 amino acids. CDR3 loop: CASSRLAGGSSYNEQFF.

By frequency, this clonotype is medium-sized. CDR3 region: CATSRDRRTDYGYTF. The V gene is TRBV15, the J gene TRBJ1-2; as DNA is missing, the TRBD1 call by TCRdb cannot be tested. The CDR3 has 15 amino acids. Germline-derived CDR1 and CDR2 are LNHNV and YYDKDF (reference sequence). The entire variable domain, with the rest obtained from reference TRBV15 and TRBJ1-2, is as follows: DAMVIQNPRYQVTQFGKPVTLSCSQTLNHNVMYWYQQKSSQAPKLLFHYYDKDFNNEADTPDNFQSRRPNTSFCFLDIRSPGLGDTAMYLCATSRDRRTDYGYTFGSGTRLTVV.

The chain recombines TRBV5-4 with TRBJ2-5; the D call from TCRdb, TRBD1, cannot be confirmed without DNA. This CDR3 is 14 amino acids long. The germline gives CDR1 SGHNT, CDR2 YYREEE (reference sequence). The CDR3 protein is CASSFKLDPRTQYF.

By frequency, this clonotype is medium-sized. V usage is TRBV29-1 and J usage is TRBJ2-1; lacking DNA, the TRBD1 call made by TCRdb goes unchecked. CDR1 SQVTM and CDR2 ANQGSEA come from the germline V gene. The CDR3 spans 13 residues. The CDR3 sequence is CSVERGVGDEQFF.

V is TRBV29-1 and J is TRBJ1-2; TCRdb designates TRBD1, a call that cannot be tested without DNA. Germline V gene lookup returns CDR1 SQVTM and CDR2 ANQGSEA. The CDR3 length is 12 residues. CDR3 amino acids: CSVATGGPGYTF.

Considering frequency, this clonotype is large. The rearrangement uses TRBV27 and TRBJ1-5; TCRdb's D call of TRBD1 is untestable without DNA. Per the germline V gene, CDR1 is MNHEY and CDR2 is SMNVEV (reference sequence). The CDR3 runs to 13 residues. CDR3 amino acids: CASRDRGNQPQHF.

This sequence joins TRBV30 and TRBJ1-4; without DNA, the TCRdb call of TRBD1 cannot be checked. This CDR3 is built from 12 residues. Per germline, CDR1 GTSNPN and CDR2 SVGIG (reference sequence). The CDR3 reads CAWRPKNEKLFF.

This chain connects TRBV27 to TRBJ1-6. This CDR3 is built from 14 residues. Germline V CDR1 and CDR2: MNHEY, SMNVEV (reference sequence). Here the CDR3 reads CASTQRGTNSPLHF.

This clonotype is labeled large (0.1 to 1%) based on frequency. The chain couples TRBV29-1 to TRBJ2-1; TCRdb reports TRBD2, a call that lacks DNA to check it against. The CDR3 has 13 residues. Germline loops: CDR1 SQVTM, CDR2 ANQGSEA. CDR3 region: CSSGLAGLGEQFF.

The chain couples TRBV30 to TRBJ2-1; lacking DNA, the TRBD1 call made by TCRdb goes unchecked. Germline CDR1 is GTSNPN and CDR2 is SVGIG (reference sequence). This CDR3 has 13 residues. CDR3 region: CAWNQNRGNEQFF.

Considering frequency, this clonotype is medium-sized. V is TRBV18 and J is TRBJ2-5; TCRdb reports TRBD1, a call that lacks DNA to check it against. Germline V gene lookup returns CDR1 KGHSH and CDR2 LQKENI. This CDR3 contains 15 residues. CDR3 protein: CASSPPFSGSETQYF.

The gene calls are TRBV27 and TRBJ1-2; TCRdb designates TRBD1, a call that cannot be tested without DNA. Germline loops: CDR1 MNHEY, CDR2 SMNVEV (reference sequence). The CDR3 sequence is 14 residues long. CDR3 sequence: CASSPRGGNYGYTF.